These T cell receptor beta chains were read from a single sample in a study of CD8 T cells in Susac syndrome. From the immunoSEQ multiplex PCR reads, TCRdb called clonotypes with MiXCR, one entry per CDR3 protein. The sample carries around 180,000 distinct CDR3 sequences, 85% to 95% recorded once. The sample comprised CD4+ T cells from PBMCs. The receptors originated from a human donor with Susac syndrome. Both conserved end residues are part of each CDR3. Fields, in order: V gene, D gene, clone size, J gene, CDR3 DNA, CDR3 protein. A D gene is named only where the DNA matches it firmly. The listing skips clone size in some rows; elsewhere it reads once, few, many or a size class.

V: TRBV7-9; D: .; size: once; J: TRBJ2-7; DNA: TGTGCCAGCAGCTTAGCGGGTGCGGGGACTTCCCTATACGAGCAGTACTTC; CDR3: CASSLAGAGTSLYEQYF
V: TRBV20-1; D: TRBD2; size: .; J: TRBJ2-3; DNA: TGCAGTGCTAGAGCCCCTAGCGGGGCAAATACGCAGTATTTT; CDR3: CSARAPSGANTQYF
V: TRBV11-2; D: .; size: .; J: TRBJ2-6; DNA: TGTAACCGAGGACTTAACTACTCTGGGGCCAACGTCCTGACTTTC; CDR3: CNRGLNYSGANVLTF
V: TRBV18; D: TRBD2; size: .; J: TRBJ2-4; DNA: TGTGCCAGCTCACCGGCTCTCCCAAATAGCGGGGGGATAAACATTCAGTACTTC; CDR3: CASSPALPNSGGINIQYF
V: TRBV5-1; D: TRBD1; size: .; J: TRBJ2-3; DNA: TGCGCCAGCAGCGGGGGACAGCATAGCACAGATACGCAGTATTTT; CDR3: CASSGGQHSTDTQYF
V: TRBV6-5; D: .; size: .; J: TRBJ1-1; DNA: TGTGCCAGCAGTTTTCGACAACTTAATGAAGCTTTCTTT; CDR3: CASSFRQLNEAFF
V: TRBV7-2; D: .; size: .; J: TRBJ1-6; DNA: TGTGCCAGCAGCCTCCCCAATTCACCCCTCCACTTT; CDR3: CASSLPNSPLHF
V: TRBV4-3; D: .; size: .; J: TRBJ1-2; DNA: TGCGCCAGCAGCCAAGTCCCAGGGATTCATGGCTACACCTTC; CDR3: CASSQVPGIHGYTF
V: TRBV6-6; D: .; size: .; J: TRBJ2-3; DNA: TGTGCCAGCAGTGGGTTAGGGCCAGTGGCAGATACGCAGTATTTT; CDR3: CASSGLGPVADTQYF
V: TRBV7-2; D: TRBD1; size: .; J: TRBJ1-3; DNA: TGTGCCAGCAGCTTAGTAGGCGGGACAGCGTACTCTGGAAACACCATATATTTT; CDR3: CASSLVGGTAYSGNTIYF
V: TRBV7-6; D: .; size: .; J: TRBJ2-7; DNA: TGTGCCAGCAGCTCCATAGGAGTTATGGACGAGCAGTACTTC; CDR3: CASSSIGVMDEQYF
V: TRBV6-5; D: .; size: .; J: TRBJ2-5; DNA: TGTGCCAGCAGTTCTCTGACGGAAGGGGGAGAGACCCAGTACTTC; CDR3: CASSSLTEGGETQYF
V: TRBV24-1; D: .; size: .; J: TRBJ1-2; DNA: TGTGCCACCAGTGACCGATATGGCTACACCTTC; CDR3: CATSDRYGYTF
V: TRBV7-2; D: .; size: .; J: TRBJ2-7; DNA: TGTGCCAGCAGCTTAGGTGGCAGGGGGGGCGAGCAGTACTTC; CDR3: CASSLGGRGGEQYF
V: TRBV10-3; D: .; size: .; J: TRBJ2-7; DNA: TGTGCCATCAGTGATATTTTTTCCGGACAACTGAGCTCCTACGAGCAGTACTTC; CDR3: CAISDIFSGQLSSYEQYF
V: TRBV29-1; D: TRBD1; size: .; J: TRBJ2-7; DNA: TGCAGTCATGCGACAGGGGACGAGCAGTACTTC; CDR3: CSHATGDEQYF
V: TRBV10-1; D: .; size: .; J: TRBJ2-7; DNA: TGCGCCAGCAGCGACGGGACCCTTCGTTACGAGCAGTACTTC; CDR3: CASSDGTLRYEQYF
V: TRBV12-3/TRBV12-4; D: .; size: .; J: TRBJ2-3; DNA: TGTGCCAGCAGCGCCGGCGGGGCTAGGGGGTATACGCAGTATTTT; CDR3: CASSAGGARGYTQYF
V: TRBV20-1; D: TRBD1; size: once; J: TRBJ1-5; DNA: TGCAGTGCTAGATCCGGGACAGGGAATCAGCCCCAGCATTTT; CDR3: CSARSGTGNQPQHF
V: TRBV20-1; D: .; size: .; J: TRBJ2-3; DNA: TGCAGTGCTAGAGATCCAGGCATAGTGAAAACAGATACGCAGTATTTT; CDR3: CSARDPGIVKTDTQYF
V: TRBV4-3; D: .; size: .; J: TRBJ1-5; DNA: TGCGCCAGCAGCCAAGCCAGGGATCAGCCCCAGCATTTT; CDR3: CASSQARDQPQHF
V: TRBV6-5; D: .; size: .; J: TRBJ1-1; DNA: TGTGCCAGTCGAGGGTTGGCCACTGAAGCTTTCTTT; CDR3: CASRGLATEAFF
V: TRBV2; D: TRBD1; size: .; J: TRBJ2-7; DNA: TGTGCCAGCGGGACAGCCTTTTCCGAGCAGTACTTC; CDR3: CASGTAFSEQYF
V: TRBV9; D: .; size: .; J: TRBJ1-2; DNA: TGTGCCAGCAGCGTAGCTGGGGATTCGGATGGCTACACCTTC; CDR3: CASSVAGDSDGYTF
V: TRBV7-9; D: .; size: .; J: TRBJ2-6; DNA: TGTGCCAGCAGCCCGTCAAGTATGTTAGCCGTCCTGACTTTC; CDR3: CASSPSSMLAVLTF
V: TRBV5-1; D: TRBD1; size: .; J: TRBJ2-5; DNA: TGCGCCAGCGTGGAAAGGGGCAGGGGGCAGGAGACCCAGTACTTC; CDR3: CASVERGRGQETQYF
V: TRBV20-1; D: .; size: .; J: TRBJ2-5; DNA: TGCAGTGCAAGAAATTGGCGGGGAAAAGAGACCCAGTACTTC; CDR3: CSARNWRGKETQYF
V: TRBV6-2/TRBV6-3; D: TRBD2; size: .; J: TRBJ2-5; DNA: TGTGCCAGCCTTCCAGGGACTAGAGAAGAGACCCAGTACTTC; CDR3: CASLPGTREETQYF
V: TRBV19; D: .; size: .; J: TRBJ1-2; DNA: TGTGCCAGTAAATTAACAGGCAGCATCTATGGCTACACCTTC; CDR3: CASKLTGSIYGYTF
V: TRBV5-4; D: TRBD2; size: .; J: TRBJ2-1; DNA: TGTGCCAGCAGCTGGGGGGGACTGTTGCAGTTCTTC; CDR3: CASSWGGLLQFF
V: TRBV6-1; D: TRBD1; size: .; J: TRBJ2-1; DNA: TGTGCCAGCAGGAAGACAGGGGGGGATGAGCAGTTCTTC; CDR3: CASRKTGGDEQFF
V: TRBV2; D: .; size: .; J: TRBJ2-7; DNA: TGTGCCAGCAGTGAAATGGCTACCAACTACTACGAGCAGTACTTC; CDR3: CASSEMATNYYEQYF
V: TRBV9; D: TRBD1; size: .; J: TRBJ1-1; DNA: TGTGCCAGCAGCGTAGGGACAGGAGTCACTGAAGCTTTCTTT; CDR3: CASSVGTGVTEAFF
V: TRBV6-5; D: .; size: .; J: TRBJ2-6; DNA: TGTGCCAGCAGTTACCGTCCCGGGCAAGGGGCCAACGTCCTGACTTTC; CDR3: CASSYRPGQGANVLTF
V: TRBV6-6; D: .; size: .; J: TRBJ2-3; DNA: TGTGCCGTGGGGGGCCTCACAGATACGCAGTATTTT; CDR3: CAVGGLTDTQYF
V: TRBV20-1; D: .; size: .; J: TRBJ1-3; DNA: TGCAGTGCTAGAGACAGGGTGGCTGGAAACACCATATATTTT; CDR3: CSARDRVAGNTIYF
V: TRBV6-5; D: TRBD1; size: .; J: TRBJ1-1; DNA: TGTGCCAGCAGCGACAGGGAGGACACTGAAGCTTTCTTT; CDR3: CASSDREDTEAFF
V: TRBV7-2; D: TRBD1; size: .; J: TRBJ1-1; DNA: TGTGCCAGCAGCACCGAGAGTACTGGACAGGGGGCAGGAGGCACTGAAGCTTTCTTT; CDR3: CASSTESTGQGAGGTEAFF
V: TRBV12-3/TRBV12-4; D: .; size: .; J: TRBJ1-1; DNA: TGTGCCAGCACCCCCATCAGGGCTGAAGCTTTCTTT; CDR3: CASTPIRAEAFF
V: TRBV5-1; D: TRBD1; size: .; J: TRBJ2-5; DNA: TGCGCCAGCAGCTTGGAGGGGGCAGAGACCCAGTACTTC; CDR3: CASSLEGAETQYF
V: TRBV18; D: .; size: .; J: TRBJ1-1; DNA: TGTGCCAGCTCACCTCTTGGGAGTACCACTGAAGCTTTCTTT; CDR3: CASSPLGSTTEAFF